This T cell receptor beta chain was documented in a study of T cell responses to AZD1222 COVID-19 vaccine. Overall study: Combined were second doses at about 4 or about 12 weeks.

On this clone: Antigen unknown.

Whole-study findings and limits: Donor demographics were predominantly white British with a female majority; clonal diversity may be underestimated.

Profiled with immunoSEQ multiplex PCR; TCRdb holds only in-frame clones, not every one. The repertoire holds some 64,000 clones, with over 80% as singletons. The germline CDR1 and CDR2 sequences are MDHEN and SYDVKM. This CDR3 is built from 16 residues. V trimming: 5 bases; J trimming: 2 bases; junction bases outside the gene matches: 8. The rearrangement links TRBV28 to TRBJ2-2; 7 bases line up with TRBD1. The clonotype comes from an adult in good health. Source: peripheral blood, taken on day 0 of AZD1222 vaccination. The CDR3 loop reads CASSLMTGINTGELFF. DNA of the CDR3: TGTGCCAGCAGTCTGATGACAGGGATCAACACCGGGGAGCTGTTTTTT.